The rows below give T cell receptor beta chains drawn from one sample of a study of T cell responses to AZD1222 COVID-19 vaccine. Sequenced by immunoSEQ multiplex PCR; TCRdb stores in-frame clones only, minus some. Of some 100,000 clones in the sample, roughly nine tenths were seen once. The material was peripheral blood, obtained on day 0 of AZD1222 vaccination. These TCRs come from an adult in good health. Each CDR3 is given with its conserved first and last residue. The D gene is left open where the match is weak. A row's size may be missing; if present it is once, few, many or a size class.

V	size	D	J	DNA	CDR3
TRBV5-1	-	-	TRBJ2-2	TGCGCCAGCAGCTTGGTAGGGATTGACACCGGGGAGCTGTTTTTT	CASSLVGIDTGELFF
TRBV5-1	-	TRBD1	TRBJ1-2	TGCGCCAGCAGCGAGCCGACAGGGTACGGCTACACCTTC	CASSEPTGYGYTF
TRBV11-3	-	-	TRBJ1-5	TGTGCCAGCAGCTTAGTCCCGCAGGGATGGAATCAGCCCCAGCATTTT	CASSLVPQGWNQPQHF
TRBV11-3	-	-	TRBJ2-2	TGTGCCAGCAGCTTAGCTACAGCCGGGGAGCTGTTTTTT	CASSLATAGELFF
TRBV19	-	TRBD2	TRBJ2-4	TGTGCCAGTAGTATACTAACTAGCGGGGGGGCCAAAAACATTCAGTACTTC	CASSILTSGGAKNIQYF
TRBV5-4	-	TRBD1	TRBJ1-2	TGTGCCAGCAGCTGGGGGACAGACTATGGCTACACCTTC	CASSWGTDYGYTF
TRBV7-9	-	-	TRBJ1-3	TGTGCCAGCAGGGGGGAGACAGCGTACTCTGGAAACACCATATATTTT	CASRGETAYSGNTIYF
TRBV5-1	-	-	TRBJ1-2	TGCGCCAGCAGCTTGGAGGGCAGAAACTATGGCTACACCTTC	CASSLEGRNYGYTF
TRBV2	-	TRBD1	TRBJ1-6	TGTGCCAGCAGGGGGACAGGGGCGAGGAGTTATAATTCACCCCTCCACTTT	CASRGTGARSYNSPLHF
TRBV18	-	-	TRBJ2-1	TGTGCCAGCTCACCAGTAAAGGTCAGCGATGAGCAGTTCTTC	CASSPVKVSDEQFF
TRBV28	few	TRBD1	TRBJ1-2	TGTGCCAGCAGGCGACAGGGCTGGTATGGCTACACCTTC	CASRRQGWYGYTF
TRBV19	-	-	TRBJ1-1	TGTGCCAGTAGTAAAGGGACACTAAACACTGAAGCTTTCTTT	CASSKGTLNTEAFF
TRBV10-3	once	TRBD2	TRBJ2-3	TGTGCCATCAGTGAGACCGGGACTACCACAGATACGCAGTATTTT	CAISETGTTTDTQYF
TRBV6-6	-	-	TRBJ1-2	TGTGCCAGCAGCGGGACCTGGGGCTATGGCTACACCTTC	CASSGTWGYGYTF
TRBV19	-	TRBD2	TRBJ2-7	TGTGCCAGTAGTATAGGCTTACGGCGGGGGGTCGAGCAGTACTTC	CASSIGLRRGVEQYF
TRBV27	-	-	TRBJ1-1	TGTGCCAGCAGTTTATGGGGGGGGATGAACACTGAAGCTTTCTTT	CASSLWGGMNTEAFF
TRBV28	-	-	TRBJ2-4	TGTGCCAGCAGTTTGACTCAGGGGTCGAACATTCAGTACTTC	CASSLTQGSNIQYF
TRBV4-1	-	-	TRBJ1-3	TGCGCCAGCAGCCAAGGCGGGGGGAGGGGAGCTGGAAACACCATATATTTT	CASSQGGGRGAGNTIYF